Following are 3 T cell receptor beta chains from one sample sequenced in a study of T-cell memory formation after mild COVID-19. TCRdb processed the 5' RACE reads anew with MiXCR; each CDR3 protein has one entry. The sample records 470,000 or so distinct CDR3 sequences, around a sixth being singletons. Sequenced material: PBMCs or a T cell subset sorted from them (not recorded which). All receptors come from an adult woman who had mild COVID-19 (a few samples of this study predate the infection). Cell type and time point are not known.

This clonotype was detected only once. The genes are TRBV6-2 or TRBV6-3 and TRBJ2-7, with 7 bases matching TRBD1. Germline V gene data show CDR1 as MNHEY and CDR2 as SVGEGT. With V trimmed by 2 bases and J by 3 bases, 10 bases remained unmatched. This CDR3 has 16 residues. The CDR3 loop is CASSYPKTGTGYEQYF. The CDR3 region has the DNA TGTGCCAGCAGTTACCCGAAGACAGGGACCGGCTACGAGCAGTACTTC.

The chain recombines TRBV7-9 with TRBJ1-6; D is uncertain. Germline CDR1 reads SEHNR; CDR2 reads FQNEAQ (reference sequence). Trimming shortened V by 6 bases and J by 6 bases, and 15 bases separated the two germline ends. The CDR3 spans 15 residues. CDR3 coding DNA: TGTGCCAGCAGTTTGAGTTTACAGATTAATTCACCCCTCCACTTT. It specifies CASSLSLQINSPLHF.

The chain carries TRBV5-5 and TRBJ2-7; 8 bases match TRBD1. The CDR3 is 14 residues long. The V and J ends lost 2 bases and 2 bases, in that order; junction bases with no gene match: 3. Germline-derived CDR1 and CDR2 are SGHKS and YYEKEE (reference sequence). CDR3 nucleotide sequence: TGTGCCAGCAGCTTCCGGGACAGGACCTACGAGCAGTACTTC. Its translation: CASSFRDRTYEQYF.